This T cell receptor (beta chain) was sequenced for a study of blood T cell repertoires in COVID-19. Looking at the study overall: PBMCs, B-cell-depleted T cells, or T cells were the source of the cDNA or gDNA that made up the material.

In the original processing: Quantification of nucleated cells was approximated via reference gene primer amplification. TCRdb's copy holds only in-frame clones and misses some; the assay was immunoSEQ multiplex PCR. V and J calls and clone size are copied from that table; D and trimming were computed from the DNA. This sample has over 45,000 clones, with approximately 78% found just once. This CDR3 contains 18 residues. CDR1 is SGHNT and CDR2 is YYREEE in the germline V gene (reference sequence). Trimming removed 0 bases from V and 2 bases from J; junction bases left unmatched: 10. Material: peripheral blood. This TCR was sampled from a human donor in a cohort sampled during active or convalescent COVID-19. The chain links TRBV5-4 to TRBJ2-3, with 9 positions matching TRBD1. CDR3 bases: TGTGCCAGCAGCTTGGCCCACACGACAGGGGGTTACACAGATACGCAGTATTTT. It is translated as CASSLAHTTGGYTDTQYF.